Listed below are T cell receptor beta chains from one sample, sequenced in a study of cytomegalovirus exposure and HLA in healthy donors. Clones were read by immunoSEQ multiplex PCR, and TCRdb kept only the in-frame ones, dropping some. This sample's table reports 68,000 or so clones. Sequencing was carried out using PBMCs. These receptors came from a boy aged 5-17 years in good health and CMV-seronegative. Each CDR3 is given with its conserved first and last residue. D genes are given only for firm matches.

v_gene	j_gene	d_gene	CDR3aa	CDR3nt
TRBV2	TRBJ1-5	TRBD1	CASREDRDNQPQHF	TGTGCCAGCAGGGAAGACAGGGACAATCAGCCCCAGCATTTT
TRBV19	TRBJ2-6	NA	CASSIEGGSGANVLTF	TGTGCCAGTAGTATAGAAGGGGGCTCTGGGGCCAACGTCCTGACTTTC
TRBV5-1	TRBJ2-5	NA	CASSSTRSETQYF	TGCGCCAGCAGCTCTACTAGATCGGAGACCCAGTACTTC
TRBV9	TRBJ2-5	NA	CASSVGLLETQYF	TGTGCCAGCAGCGTAGGACTCCTGGAGACCCAGTACTTC
TRBV5-1	TRBJ1-2	NA	CASSLAQGEGYTF	TGCGCCAGCAGCTTGGCACAGGGAGAGGGCTACACCTTC
TRBV6-5	TRBJ2-7	NA	CAAGAGATSYEQYF	TGTGCCGCCGGCGCGGGGGCAACCTCCTACGAGCAGTACTTC
TRBV27	TRBJ2-3	NA	CASSFERTDTQYF	TGTGCCAGCAGTTTCGAGCGGACAGATACGCAGTATTTT
TRBV10-1	TRBJ2-7	TRBD1	CASSDRGQGRDEQYF	TGCGCCAGCAGTGATAGGGGACAGGGTCGTGACGAGCAGTACTTC
TRBV5-6	TRBJ2-7	NA	CASSLLRGSSYEQYF	TGTGCCAGCAGCTTGCTACGCGGGTCCTCCTACGAGCAGTACTTC
TRBV21-1	TRBJ1-4	NA	CASSKTVTTNEKLFF	TGTGCCAGCAGCAAAACAGTAACAACTAATGAAAAACTGTTTTTT